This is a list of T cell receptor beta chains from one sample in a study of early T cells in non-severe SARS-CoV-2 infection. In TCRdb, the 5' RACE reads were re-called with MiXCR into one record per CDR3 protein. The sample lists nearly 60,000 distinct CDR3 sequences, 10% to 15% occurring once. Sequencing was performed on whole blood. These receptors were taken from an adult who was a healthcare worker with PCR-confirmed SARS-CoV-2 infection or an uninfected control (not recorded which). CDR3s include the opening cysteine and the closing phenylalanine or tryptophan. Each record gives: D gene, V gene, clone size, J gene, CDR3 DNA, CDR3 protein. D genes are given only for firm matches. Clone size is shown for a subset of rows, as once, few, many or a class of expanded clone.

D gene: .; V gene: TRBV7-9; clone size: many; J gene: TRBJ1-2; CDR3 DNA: TGTGCCAGCAGCTTAGCCATCTCGAACTATGGCTACACCTTC; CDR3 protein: CASSLAISNYGYTF
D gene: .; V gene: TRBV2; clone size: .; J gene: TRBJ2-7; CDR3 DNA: TGTGCCAGCAGTGAAAACGAGCAGTACTTC; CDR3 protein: CASSENEQYF
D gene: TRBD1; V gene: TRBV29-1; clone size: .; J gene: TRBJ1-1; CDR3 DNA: TGCAGCGTTGCAGGGGGCCTATCGAGCACTGAAGCTTTCTTT; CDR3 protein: CSVAGGLSSTEAFF
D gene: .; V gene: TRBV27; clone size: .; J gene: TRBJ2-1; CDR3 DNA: TGTGCCAGCAATTCAGTGGGGACCTACAATGAGCAGTTCTTC; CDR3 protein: CASNSVGTYNEQFF
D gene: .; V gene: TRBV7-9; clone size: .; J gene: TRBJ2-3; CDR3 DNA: TGTGCCAGCAGCTTGACAGGTCCTGATACGCAGTATTTT; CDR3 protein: CASSLTGPDTQYF
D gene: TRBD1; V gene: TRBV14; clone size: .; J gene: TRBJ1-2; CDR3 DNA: TGTGCCAGCAGCCTCCGACAGGGGGTCTATGGCTACACCTTC; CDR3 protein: CASSLRQGVYGYTF
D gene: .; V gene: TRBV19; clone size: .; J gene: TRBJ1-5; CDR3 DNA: TGTGCCAGTAGTATCCCGCTCGGGAGTAGCAATCAGCCCCAGCATTTT; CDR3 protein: CASSIPLGSSNQPQHF
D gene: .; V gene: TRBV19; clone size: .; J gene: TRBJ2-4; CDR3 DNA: TGTGCCAGTAATCGAGATCCAGCCAAAAACATTCAGTACTTC; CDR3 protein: CASNRDPAKNIQYF
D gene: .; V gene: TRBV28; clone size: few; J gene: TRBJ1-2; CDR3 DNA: TGTGCCAGCGTAAGAGAGAACTATGGCTACACCTTC; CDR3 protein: CASVRENYGYTF
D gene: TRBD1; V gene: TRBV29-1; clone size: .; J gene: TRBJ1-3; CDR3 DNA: TGCAGCGCCCGGGACAGGGGGGCGGAAAACACCATATATTTT; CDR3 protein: CSARDRGAENTIYF
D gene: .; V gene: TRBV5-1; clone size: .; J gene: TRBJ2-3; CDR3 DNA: TGCGCCAGCAGGGGGATGACGGGAGTAGGAGATACGCAGTATTTT; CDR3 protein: CASRGMTGVGDTQYF
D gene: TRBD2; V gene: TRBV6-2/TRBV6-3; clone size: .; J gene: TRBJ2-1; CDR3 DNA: TGTGCCAGCAGTTATCTAGCGGGAGCTCACAATGAGCAGTTCTTC; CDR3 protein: CASSYLAGAHNEQFF
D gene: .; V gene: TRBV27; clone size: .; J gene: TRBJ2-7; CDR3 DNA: TGTGCCAGCAGCTCGAACTACCCCCGGGACACCGACTACGAGCAGTACTTC; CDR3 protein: CASSSNYPRDTDYEQYF
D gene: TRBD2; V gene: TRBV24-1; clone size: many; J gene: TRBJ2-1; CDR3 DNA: TGTGCCACCAGTGATTGGGTAGCGGGAGGAATCAGCTCCTACAATGAGCAGTTCTTC; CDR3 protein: CATSDWVAGGISSYNEQFF
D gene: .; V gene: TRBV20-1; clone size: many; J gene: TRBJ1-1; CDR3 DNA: TGCAGTGCTAACGGGGGGTGGAACACTGAAGCTTTCTTT; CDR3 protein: CSANGGWNTEAFF
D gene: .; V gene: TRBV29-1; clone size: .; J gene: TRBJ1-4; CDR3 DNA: TGCAGCGTTGTGGTAAACAGCGCAACTAATGAAAAACTGTTTTTT; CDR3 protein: CSVVVNSATNEKLFF
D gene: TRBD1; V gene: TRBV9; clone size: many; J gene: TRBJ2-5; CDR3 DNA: TGTGCCAGCAGCGTCCAGGGGGCGAGTGGAGAGACCCAGTACTTC; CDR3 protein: CASSVQGASGETQYF
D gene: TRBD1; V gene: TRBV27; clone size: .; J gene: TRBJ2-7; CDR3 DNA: TGTGCCATCTACGAAGGACAGGGTTACGAGCAGTACTTC; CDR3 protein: CAIYEGQGYEQYF
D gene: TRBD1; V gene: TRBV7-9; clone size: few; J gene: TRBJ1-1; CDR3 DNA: TGTGCCAGCAGCCCTACGGACAGGGTGTACACTGAAGCTTTCTTT; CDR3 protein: CASSPTDRVYTEAFF
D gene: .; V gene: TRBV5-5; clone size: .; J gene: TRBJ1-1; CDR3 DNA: TGTGCCAGCAGCCTGGACAGAGTCACTGAAGCTTTCTTT; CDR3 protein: CASSLDRVTEAFF
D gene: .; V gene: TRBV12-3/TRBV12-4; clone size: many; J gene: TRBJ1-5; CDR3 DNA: TGTGCCAGCAGTTTTGGGGGAGGGAGCAATCAGCCCCAGCATTTT; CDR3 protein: CASSFGGGSNQPQHF
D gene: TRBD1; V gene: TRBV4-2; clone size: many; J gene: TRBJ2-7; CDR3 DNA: TGTGCCAGCAGCGTGAACAGGGGATACGAGCAGTACTTC; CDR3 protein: CASSVNRGYEQYF
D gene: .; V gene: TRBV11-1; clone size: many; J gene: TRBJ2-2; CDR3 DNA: TGTGCCAGCAGCTTAGTCGGGGCCGGGGAGCTGTTTTTT; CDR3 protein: CASSLVGAGELFF
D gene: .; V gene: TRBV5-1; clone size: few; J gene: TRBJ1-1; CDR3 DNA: TGCGCCAGCAGCTTGGTCAGCATGAACACTGAAGCTTTCTTT; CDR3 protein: CASSLVSMNTEAFF
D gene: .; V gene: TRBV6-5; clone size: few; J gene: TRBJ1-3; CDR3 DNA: TGTGCCAGCAGGGCGGACGGTTTCTCTGGAAACACCATATATTTT; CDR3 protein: CASRADGFSGNTIYF
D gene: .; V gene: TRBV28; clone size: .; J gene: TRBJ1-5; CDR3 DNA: TGTGCCAGCAGTTTATGGCTATATAGCAATCAGCCCCAGCATTTT; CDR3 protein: CASSLWLYSNQPQHF
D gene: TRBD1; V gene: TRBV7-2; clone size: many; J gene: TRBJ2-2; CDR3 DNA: TGTGCCAGCAGCCCCGGGACAGGGTTGTCCGGGGAGCTGTTTTTT; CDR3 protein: CASSPGTGLSGELFF
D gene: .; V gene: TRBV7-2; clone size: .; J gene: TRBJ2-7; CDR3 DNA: TGTGCCAGCAGCTTAGAGGGCACAGGTCAATACGAGCAGTACTTC; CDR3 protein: CASSLEGTGQYEQYF
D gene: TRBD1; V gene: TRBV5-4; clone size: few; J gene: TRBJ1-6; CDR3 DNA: TGTGCCAGCAGCTTGGCAGGGGGGAATAATTCACCCCTCCACTTT; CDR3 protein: CASSLAGGNNSPLHF
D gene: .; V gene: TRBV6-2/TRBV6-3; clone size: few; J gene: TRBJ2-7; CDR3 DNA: TGTGCCAGCAGTTACCGCGGGGCAAACGAGCAGTACTTC; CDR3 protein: CASSYRGANEQYF
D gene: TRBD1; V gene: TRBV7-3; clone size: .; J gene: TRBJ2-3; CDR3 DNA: TGTGCCAGCAGCCGGCAGGGGGCCCGGACAGATACGCAGTATTTT; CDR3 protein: CASSRQGARTDTQYF
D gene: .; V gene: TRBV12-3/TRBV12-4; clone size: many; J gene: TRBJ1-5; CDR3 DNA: TGTGCCAGCAGCCGGGGGGGGAATCAGCCCCAGCATTTT; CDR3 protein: CASSRGGNQPQHF
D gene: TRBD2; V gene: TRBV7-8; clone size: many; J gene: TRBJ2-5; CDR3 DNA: TGTGCCAGCCGGCGGCGGGGGGGCTCGTACCAAGAGACCCAGTACTTC; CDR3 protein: CASRRRGGSYQETQYF
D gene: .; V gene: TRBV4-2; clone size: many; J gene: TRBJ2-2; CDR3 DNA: TGTGCCAGCAGCCAAAGGGGCAGACTGAACACCGGGGAGCTGTTTTTT; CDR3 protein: CASSQRGRLNTGELFF
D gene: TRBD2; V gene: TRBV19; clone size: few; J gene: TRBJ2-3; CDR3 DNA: TGTGCCAGTAGCCCTCTGGAAGCGGGAAAGGCAGATACGCAGTATTTT; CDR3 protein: CASSPLEAGKADTQYF
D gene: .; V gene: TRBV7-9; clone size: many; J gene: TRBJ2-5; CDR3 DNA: TGTGCCAGCAGCCGGACCGGGGAAGCTATCCAAGAGACCCAGTACTTC; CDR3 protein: CASSRTGEAIQETQYF
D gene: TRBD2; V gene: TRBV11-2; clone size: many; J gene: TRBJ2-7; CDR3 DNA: TGTGCCAGCAGACCTATTCGGACTAGCGGGGGTTACGAGCAGTACTTC; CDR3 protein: CASRPIRTSGGYEQYF
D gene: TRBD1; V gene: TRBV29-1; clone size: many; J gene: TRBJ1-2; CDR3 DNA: TGCAGCGTTGATATAGGGCGGGCAGGGGGCAGGAATGGCTACACCTTC; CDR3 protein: CSVDIGRAGGRNGYTF
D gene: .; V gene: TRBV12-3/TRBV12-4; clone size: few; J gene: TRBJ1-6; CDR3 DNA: TGTGCCAGCAGTGAGGAGTCCTATAATTCACCCCTCCACTTT; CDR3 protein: CASSEESYNSPLHF
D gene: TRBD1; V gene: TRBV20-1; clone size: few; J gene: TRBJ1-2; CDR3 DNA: TGCAGTGCTAGAGCCGTGGACAGGGGGTTGAGTGGCTACACCTTC; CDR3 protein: CSARAVDRGLSGYTF
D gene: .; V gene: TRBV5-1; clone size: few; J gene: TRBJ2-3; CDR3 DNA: TGCGCCAGCAGTCGCGAGGCTCGCACAGATACGCAGTATTTT; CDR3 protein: CASSREARTDTQYF
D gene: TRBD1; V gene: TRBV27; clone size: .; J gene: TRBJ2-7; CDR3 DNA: TGTGCCAGCAGTTCCTGGACAGGGACCTACGAGCAGTACTTC; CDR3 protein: CASSSWTGTYEQYF